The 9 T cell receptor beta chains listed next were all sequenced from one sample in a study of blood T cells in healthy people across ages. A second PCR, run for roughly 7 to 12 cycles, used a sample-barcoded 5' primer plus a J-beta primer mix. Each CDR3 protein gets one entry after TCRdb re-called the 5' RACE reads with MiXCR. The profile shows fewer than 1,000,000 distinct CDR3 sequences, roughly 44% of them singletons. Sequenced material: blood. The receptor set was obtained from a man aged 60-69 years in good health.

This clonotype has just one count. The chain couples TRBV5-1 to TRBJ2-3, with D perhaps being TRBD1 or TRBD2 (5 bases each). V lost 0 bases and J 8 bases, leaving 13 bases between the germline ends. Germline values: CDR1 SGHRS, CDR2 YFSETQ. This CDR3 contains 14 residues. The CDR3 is CASSLVGAGGTQYF. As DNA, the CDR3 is TGCGCCAGCAGCTTGGTAGGGGCCGGAGGTACGCAGTATTTT.

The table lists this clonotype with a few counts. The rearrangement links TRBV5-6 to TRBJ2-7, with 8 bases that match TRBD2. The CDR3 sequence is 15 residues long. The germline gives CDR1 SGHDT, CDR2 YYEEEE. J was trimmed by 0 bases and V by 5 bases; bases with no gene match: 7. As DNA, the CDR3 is TGTGCCAGCAGTTCAAGCGGGGGCCCCTCCTACGAGCAGTACTTC. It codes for CASSSSGGPSYEQYF.

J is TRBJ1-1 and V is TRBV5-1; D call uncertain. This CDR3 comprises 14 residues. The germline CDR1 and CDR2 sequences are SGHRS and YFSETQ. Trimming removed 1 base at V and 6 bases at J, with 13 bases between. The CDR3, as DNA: TGCGCCAGCAGCTTGATCCGGACCGACGCTGAAGCTTTCTTT. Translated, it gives CASSLIRTDAEAFF.

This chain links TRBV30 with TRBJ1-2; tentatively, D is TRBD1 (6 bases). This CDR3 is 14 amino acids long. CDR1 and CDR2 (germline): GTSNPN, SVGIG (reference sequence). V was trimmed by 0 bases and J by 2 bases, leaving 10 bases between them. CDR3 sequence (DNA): TGTGCCTGGAGTGTAACTGGGGGCAACTATGGCTACACCTTC. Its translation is CAWSVTGGNYGYTF.

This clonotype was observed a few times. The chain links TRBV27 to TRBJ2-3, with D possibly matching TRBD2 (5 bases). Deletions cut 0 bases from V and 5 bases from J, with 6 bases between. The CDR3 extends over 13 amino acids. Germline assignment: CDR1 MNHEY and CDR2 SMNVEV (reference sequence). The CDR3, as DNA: TGTGCCAGCAGTTTATCGAGGGAAGATACGCAGTATTTT. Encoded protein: CASSLSREDTQYF.

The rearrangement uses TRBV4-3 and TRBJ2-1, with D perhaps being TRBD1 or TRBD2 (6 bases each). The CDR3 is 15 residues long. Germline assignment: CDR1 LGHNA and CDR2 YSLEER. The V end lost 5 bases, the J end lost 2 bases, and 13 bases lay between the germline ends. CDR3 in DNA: TGCGCCAGCAGCAGGGGGGCTAGCCCCTACAATGAGCAGTTCTTC. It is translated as CASSRGASPYNEQFF.

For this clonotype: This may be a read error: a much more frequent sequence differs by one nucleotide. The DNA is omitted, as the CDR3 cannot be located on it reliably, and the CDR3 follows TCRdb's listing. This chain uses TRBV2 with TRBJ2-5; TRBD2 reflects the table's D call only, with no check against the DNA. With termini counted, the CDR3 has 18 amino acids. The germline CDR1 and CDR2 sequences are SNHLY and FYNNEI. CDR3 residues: CASMRGVGAGTYQETRYF.

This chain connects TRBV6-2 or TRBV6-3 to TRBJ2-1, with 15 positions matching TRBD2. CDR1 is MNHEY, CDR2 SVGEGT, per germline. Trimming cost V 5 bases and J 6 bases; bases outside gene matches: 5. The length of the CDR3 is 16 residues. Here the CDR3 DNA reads TGTGCCAGCAGTCCTCGGACTAGCGGGGGGGCCAATGAGCAGTTCTTC. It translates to CASSPRTSGGANEQFF.

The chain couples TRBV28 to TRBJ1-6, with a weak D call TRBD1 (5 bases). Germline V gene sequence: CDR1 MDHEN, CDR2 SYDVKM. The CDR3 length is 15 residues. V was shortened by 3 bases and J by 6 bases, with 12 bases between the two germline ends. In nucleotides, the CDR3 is TGTGCCAGCAGTTTTCCGGGGGAAGGTAATTCACCCCTCCACTTT. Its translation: CASSFPGEGNSPLHF.